This T cell receptor beta chain was sequenced for a study of blood T cell repertoires in COVID-19. The protocol was immunoSEQ multiplex PCR, while the TCRdb copy is restricted to in-frame clones and leaves out a portion. In the table there are 120,000 to 150,000 clones, around 84% of which are singletons. The sequence was collected from a human donor with acute or convalescent COVID-19. The donor label of this sample is uncertain. Sequenced sample: peripheral blood.

This chain's CDR3 is CASSPGTGNNEKLFF. CDR3 sequence (DNA): TGTGCCAGCAGCCCTGGGACAGGGAACAATGAAAAACTGTTTTTT. The chain links TRBV3-1 (or the pseudogene TRBV3-2) to TRBJ1-4; TRBD1 matches 9 bases. CDR3 length: 15 amino acids. With V trimmed by 4 bases and J by 5 bases, 5 bases remained unmatched. Germline lookup yields CDR1 LGHDT and CDR2 YNNKEL (reference sequence).